Below, 21 T cell receptor beta chains from the same sample are listed, as sequenced in a study of cytomegalovirus exposure and HLA in healthy donors. Use of 60 Vbeta and 13 Jbeta primers characterized the PCR. The data were produced by immunoSEQ multiplex PCR, yet TCRdb's version contains in-frame clones alone and is incomplete. The repertoire has nearly 110,000 clones, under 80% of them found once; the top ten carry about 3.6%. What was sequenced was PBMCs. These receptors were obtained from a man in his sixties in good health and CMV-seronegative.

The rearrangement links TRBV5-1 to TRBJ1-5, with unresolved D. This CDR3 is built from 14 residues. V shed 0 bases and J shed 5 bases, with 9 bases lying between them. Germline values: CDR1 SGHRS, CDR2 YFSETQ. The CDR3 sequence: CASSLVAGDQPQHF. The CDR3 nucleotides are TGCGCCAGCAGCTTGGTTGCCGGGGATCAGCCCCAGCATTTT.

V gene TRBV30 combines with J gene TRBJ2-4, with a weak D call TRBD1 (5 bases). Per germline, CDR1 GTSNPN and CDR2 SVGIG (reference sequence). Trimming pared 1 base from V and 0 bases from J, leaving 13 bases between. The CDR3 has 16 amino acids. The DNA of the CDR3 is TGTGCCTGGAGTGGCGACAGTCCCCTAGCCAAAAACATTCAGTACTTC. Its protein is CAWSGDSPLAKNIQYF.

The chain has TRBV4-3 and TRBJ1-4; D is undetermined. Germline V gene sequence: CDR1 LGHNA, CDR2 YSLEER. Trimming removed 4 bases from V and 0 bases from J, with 15 bases in between. The CDR3 runs 17 residues. The CDR3 sequence: CASSPLPSGATNEKLFF. CDR3 nucleotide sequence: TGCGCCAGCAGCCCTCTTCCCTCCGGTGCAACTAATGAAAAACTGTTTTTT.

This clone showed up just a few times. This chain connects TRBV27 to TRBJ1-2; TRBD1 is a possible D gene (5 bases). Trimming took 6 bases from V and 5 from J, leaving 13 bases between them. Germline values: CDR1 MNHEY, CDR2 SMNVEV (reference sequence). The CDR3 contains 13 residues. The CDR3 loop is CASSIVRVYGYTF. CDR3 DNA sequence: TGTGCCAGCAGCATAGTCAGGGTATATGGCTACACCTTC.

In its sample, this clone was seen a few times. The rearrangement uses TRBV6-6 and TRBJ1-6; 8 positions agree with TRBD1. Per the germline V gene, CDR1 is MNHNY and CDR2 is SVGAGI (reference sequence). The CDR3 runs to 15 residues. With V trimmed by 5 bases and J by 5 bases, 5 bases remained unmatched. In nucleotides, the CDR3 is TGTGCCAGCAGTGGCGACAGGGGAGATAATTCACCCCTCCACTTT. Its protein product is CASSGDRGDNSPLHF.

The V call is TRBV7-3, the J call TRBJ2-7; 7 bases match TRBD1. Germline CDR1 and CDR2: SGHTA and FQGTGA. The length of the CDR3 is 13 residues. With V trimmed by 3 bases and J by 6 bases, 5 bases remained unmatched. The CDR3 sequence: CASSFDRAGEQYF. The CDR3 region has the DNA TGTGCCAGCAGCTTCGACAGGGCCGGCGAGCAGTACTTC.

CDR3 sequence reads: CASRVGGASPLHF. DNA for the CDR3: TGTGCCAGTCGGGTTGGGGGGGCTTCACCCCTCCACTTT. The J gene is TRBJ1-6, the V gene TRBV19, with D perhaps matching TRBD1 (6 bases). The CDR3 totals 13 residues. The germline V gene has CDR1 LNHDA and CDR2 SQIVND (reference sequence). The V gene lost 8 bases and the J gene lost 9 bases, with 14 bases spanning the gap.

The chain uses TRBV5-6 and TRBJ1-5, with 12 nucleotides matching TRBD1. The CDR3 covers 16 residues. CDR1 SGHDT and CDR2 YYEEEE come from the germline V gene. V dropped 4 bases and J dropped 1; count of bases not matched to a gene: 3. The CDR3 sequence is CASSLGTGGSNQPQHF. DNA for the CDR3: TGTGCCAGCAGCCTAGGGACAGGGGGCAGCAATCAGCCCCAGCATTTT.

This clone has a handful of counts. The chain has TRBV6-6 and TRBJ2-7; D is possibly TRBD2 (5 bases). Trimming removed 0 bases from V and 5 bases from J, with 8 bases in between. The CDR3 totals 13 residues. Germline V gives CDR1 MNHNY, CDR2 SVGAGI (reference sequence). The CDR3 coding sequence is TGTGCCAGCAGTTACTCGAGAGCGGACGAGCAGTACTTC. The encoded protein is CASSYSRADEQYF.

This rearrangement joins TRBV4-3 to TRBJ1-4; D might be TRBD1 (6 bases). Trimming removed 2 bases from V and 7 bases from J, with 17 bases in between. Germline lookup yields CDR1 LGHNA and CDR2 YSLEER. CDR3 length equals 16 residues. CDR3 in amino acids: CASSQTYGGASEKLFF. The CDR3 coding sequence is TGCGCCAGCAGCCAAACCTATGGGGGGGCAAGTGAAAAACTGTTTTTT.

The chain links TRBV7-2 to TRBJ1-2; 10 nucleotides line up with TRBD1. V was clipped by 4 bases and J by 3 bases; unmatched bases: 11. Germline V gives CDR1 SGHTA, CDR2 FQGNSA. This CDR3 is 17 amino acids long. In DNA form, the CDR3 reads TGTGCCAGCAGCTCCCGGGACAGGGGTCCGAATCACTATGGCTACACCTTC. Its translation is CASSSRDRGPNHYGYTF.

This rearrangement joins TRBV7-2 to TRBJ2-7; 8 bases agree with TRBD2. Unmatched junction bases numbered 4, after V lost 1 base and J lost 2 bases. Germline lookup yields CDR1 SGHTA and CDR2 FQGNSA. The CDR3 sequence is 15 residues long. The CDR3 loop reads CASSLEAGVTYEQYF. The CDR3 nucleotides read TGTGCCAGCAGCTTAGAAGCGGGGGTTACCTACGAGCAGTACTTC.

The chain is built from TRBV7-9 and TRBJ2-7, with TRBD2 as a possible D gene (6 bases). This CDR3 has 14 amino acids. Germline assignment: CDR1 SEHNR and CDR2 FQNEAQ (reference sequence). V was clipped by 5 bases and J by 2 bases, with 13 bases between them. CDR3 in amino acids: CASSLRDSPYEQYF. In DNA form, the CDR3 reads TGTGCCAGCAGCCTTCGGGACTCCCCCTACGAGCAGTACTTC.

The rearrangement uses TRBV7-2 and TRBJ2-5; 11 bases line up with TRBD2. The J call may not be correct, given that the DNA end is closer to TRBJ2-7. This CDR3 is 17 amino acids long. In germline, CDR1 is SGHTA, CDR2 FQGNSA. CDR3 amino acids: CASSWPASGGLIYEQYF. CDR3 coding DNA: TGTGCCAGCAGCTGGCCCGCTAGCGGGGGGCTGATCTACGAGCAGTACTTC.

The J gene is TRBJ2-1, the V gene TRBV7-7; 9 nucleotides line up with TRBD2. CDR3 length: 15 amino acids. V gave up 5 bases and J gave up 4 bases; unmatched junction bases: 6. Looked up from germline, CDR1 is SSHAT and CDR2 is FNYEAQ (reference sequence). CDR3 in amino acids: CASSLSGGPYNEQFF. Here the CDR3 DNA reads TGTGCCAGCAGCCTTAGCGGGGGTCCTTACAATGAGCAGTTCTTC.

The rearrangement uses TRBV9 and TRBJ2-5; 10 positions agree with TRBD2. The CDR3 contains 16 residues. CDR1 is SGDLS and CDR2 is YYNGEE in the germline V gene. V was pared by 4 bases and J by 4 bases, with 10 bases of the junction left unmatched. The DNA for the CDR3 is TGTGCCAGCAGCCCATACAGCGGGGGGGCCGGAGAGACCCAGTACTTC. Translation gives CASSPYSGGAGETQYF.

The genes are TRBV4-1 and TRBJ2-1, with D possibly matching TRBD2 (5 bases). The CDR3 length is 18 residues. Trimming removed 1 base at V and 2 bases at J, with 18 bases between. Germline values: CDR1 MGHRA, CDR2 YSYEKL. The CDR3 DNA follows: TGCGCCAGCAGCCAAGTGAACGAAGGACTTCGCCCCTACAATGAGCAGTTCTTC. Translating gives CASSQVNEGLRPYNEQFF.

This chain links TRBV18 with TRBJ1-2; 8 bases line up with TRBD1. This CDR3 is 15 amino acids long. Germline V gene data show CDR1 as KGHSH and CDR2 as LQKENI. The trim removed 2 bases at V and 7 bases at J, leaving 9 bases unmatched. The CDR3: CASSPDDRGWGGYTF. As DNA, the CDR3 is TGTGCCAGCTCACCAGACGACAGGGGTTGGGGTGGCTACACCTTC.

The CDR3 DNA follows: TGTGCCAGCCCTAGCGGGGGGGCGGGTACGCAGTATTTT. Its protein product is CASPSGGAGTQYF. V usage is TRBV7-2 and J usage is TRBJ2-3, with 12 bases lining up with TRBD2. CDR1 and CDR2 (germline): SGHTA, FQGNSA. V lost 8 bases to trimming and J lost 8 bases; unmatched junction nucleotides: 5. The CDR3 has 13 residues.

This clone turned up a few times. The chain carries TRBV27 and TRBJ2-7; perhaps TRBD2 as D (5 bases). This CDR3 contains 15 residues. In germline, CDR1 is MNHEY, CDR2 SMNVEV (reference sequence). Trimming left V 6 bases short and J 1 base short, with 16 bases between. CDR3 in amino acids: CASRSKGVGSYEQYV. The CDR3 DNA follows: TGTGCCAGCAGATCAAAGGGAGTTGGTTCCTACGAGCAGTACGTC.

Only a few counts were recorded for this clone. The chain links TRBV12-5 to TRBJ2-1; a possible D gene is TRBD2 (6 bases). V was trimmed by 5 bases and J by 3 bases, leaving 11 bases between them. The CDR3 spans 14 residues. Looked up from germline, CDR1 is LGHNT and CDR2 is FRNRAP. CDR3 sequence reads: CASGPGDGYNEQFF. The CDR3 DNA is TGTGCTAGTGGTCCGGGAGACGGCTACAATGAGCAGTTCTTC.